The 24 T cell receptor beta chains given below trace back to one sample, sequenced in a study of control samples from healthy donors and cancer patients (dated by TCRdb to 2019 to 2021). The library was produced with the immunoSEQ multiplex PCR assay. What TCRdb holds here is the immuneACCESS table cut down to in-frame rearrangements. Part of the clones is not present; checked against another copy, under half of the missing clones reflect an unresolved V gene, and the others are unexplained. In this sample the table shows under 80,000 clones, 90% to 95% of which occur a single time. 1.3% of the sample is held by the ten biggest clonotypes. Input material: PBMCs. These receptor sequences come from a woman aged 40 to 50 with lung cancer.

This sequence joins TRBV30 and TRBJ1-1; no definite D call. Germline CDR1 and CDR2: GTSNPN and SVGIG (reference sequence). The CDR3 is made up of 11 amino acids. Deletions cut 1 base from V and 6 bases from J, with 6 bases between. CDR3: CAWSEGAEAFF. CDR3 nucleotide sequence: TGTGCCTGGAGTGAGGGAGCTGAAGCTTTCTTT.

The chain has TRBV7-6 and TRBJ1-5; 8 bases line up with TRBD1. Germline V gives CDR1 SGHVS, CDR2 FNYEAQ. This CDR3 spans 16 amino acids. V lost 0 bases and J lost 4; bases outside the gene matches: 5. CDR3 region: CASSLADREINQPQHF. CDR3 in DNA: TGTGCCAGCAGCTTAGCGGACAGGGAGATAAATCAGCCCCAGCATTTT.

This chain uses TRBV6-5 with TRBJ2-5, with D possibly being TRBD2 (7 bases). V lost 8 bases, J lost 11 bases, and 18 bases lay in between. Germline CDR1 MNHEY, CDR2 SVGAGI. The CDR3 consists of 12 residues. The CDR3 protein is CASGARGREQYF. In DNA, the CDR3 is TGTGCCAGCGGAGCGCGGGGGCGGGAGCAGTACTTC.

This sequence joins TRBV19 and TRBJ1-1; D might be TRBD1 (6 bases). The V gene lost 5 bases and the J gene lost 7 bases, with 14 bases spanning the gap. The CDR3 covers 13 residues. Germline V gene sequence: CDR1 LNHDA, CDR2 SQIVND (reference sequence). The chain's CDR3 is CASSLRTVSEAFF. In DNA form, the CDR3 reads TGTGCCAGTAGTCTCCGGACAGTTAGTGAAGCTTTCTTT.

V gene TRBV2 combines with J gene TRBJ2-2; D not resolved. The germline gives CDR1 SNHLY, CDR2 FYNNEI. CDR3 length: 13 amino acids. The V end lost 5 bases, the J end lost 6 bases, and 10 bases lay between the germline ends. CDR3 sequence reads: CASSSVAPGELFF. The CDR3 DNA follows: TGTGCCAGCAGTTCGGTGGCACCCGGGGAGCTGTTTTTT.

V usage is TRBV7-9 and J usage is TRBJ2-7; a possible D gene is TRBD1 (5 bases). Trimming pared 9 bases from V and 6 bases from J, leaving 21 bases between. The CDR3 runs 14 residues. Germline values: CDR1 SEHNR, CDR2 FQNEAQ (reference sequence). As DNA, the CDR3 is TGTGCCAGTGGGGTTGATGGGGCCGTTATCGAGCAGTACTTC. Protein sequence: CASGVDGAVIEQYF.

This rearrangement joins TRBV7-6 to TRBJ2-5; D gene uncertain. Per the germline V gene, CDR1 is SGHVS and CDR2 is FNYEAQ. The CDR3 is 15 residues long. Trimming shortened V by 2 bases and J by 1 base, and 11 bases separated the two germline ends. The CDR3 loop reads CASSLIPSAQETQYF. DNA for the CDR3: TGTGCCAGCAGCTTAATACCTTCCGCCCAAGAGACCCAGTACTTC.

This clone was detected once. This chain uses TRBV18 with TRBJ1-6, with TRBD1 matching 10 bases. Per the germline V gene, CDR1 is KGHSH and CDR2 is LQKENI. This CDR3 has 16 amino acids. V lost 1 base and J lost 7; bases outside the gene matches: 4. The CDR3 DNA reads TGTGCCAGCTCACCACTCGGGACAGGGGCAAATTCACCCCTCCACTTT. Encoded protein: CASSPLGTGANSPLHF.

This rearrangement joins TRBV7-9 to TRBJ1-2; possible D gene TRBD1, 5 bases. This CDR3 spans 15 amino acids. Germline values: CDR1 SEHNR, CDR2 FQNEAQ (reference sequence). V was clipped by 5 bases and J by 4 bases, with 17 bases between them. CDR3 coding DNA: TGTGCCAGCAGCCCCAGCGGACACAACCCCTATGGCTACACCTTC. Translated: CASSPSGHNPYGYTF. The entire variable domain, with the rest obtained from reference TRBV7-9 and TRBJ1-2, is as follows: DTGVSQNPRHKITKRGQNVTFRCDPISEHNRLYWYRQTLGQGPEFLTYFQNEAQLEKSRLLSDRFSAERPKGSFSTLEIQRTEQGDSAMYLCASSPSGHNPYGYTFGSGTRLTVV.

V is TRBV13 and J is TRBJ1-1, with 7 bases that match TRBD1. V gave up 5 bases and J gave up 1 base; unmatched junction bases: 7. CDR1 and CDR2 (germline): PRHDT, FYEKMQ (reference sequence). The CDR3 extends over 15 amino acids. The CDR3 nucleotides are TGTGCCAGCAGCCATACAGGGGCCGGGAACACTGAAGCTTTCTTT. This sequence encodes CASSHTGAGNTEAFF.

CDR3 sequence (DNA): TGCAGTGCGTTACGCACCGGGGAGCTGTTTTTT. It specifies CSALRTGELFF. The gene calls are TRBV20-1 and TRBJ2-2, with D uncertain. In germline, CDR1 is DFQATT, CDR2 SNEGSKA (reference sequence). This CDR3 comprises 11 residues. The V gene lost 6 bases and the J gene lost 4 bases, with 6 bases spanning the gap.

This chain connects TRBV4-1 to TRBJ1-5; unclear D gene. Trimming shortened V by 0 bases and J by 9 bases, and 9 bases separated the two germline ends. The germline CDR1 and CDR2 sequences are MGHRA and YSYEKL. The CDR3 has 13 residues. The CDR3 DNA follows: TGCGCCAGCAGCCAAGATCCCCCGGGGCCCCAGCATTTT. This translates into CASSQDPPGPQHF.

The chain recombines TRBV5-4 with TRBJ1-2; 9 positions agree with TRBD1. Trimming took 0 bases from V and 5 from J; bases not matched to a gene: 5. CDR3 size: 15 residues. Germline CDR1 is SGHNT and CDR2 is YYREEE (reference sequence). CDR3 sequence reads: CASSLGSGQGYGYTF. DNA of the CDR3: TGTGCCAGCAGCTTGGGATCGGGACAGGGATATGGCTACACCTTC.

V gene TRBV11-1 combines with J gene TRBJ2-2; D is uncertain. Trimming stripped 3 bases from V and 0 bases from J, with 11 bases between. Germline-derived CDR1 and CDR2 are SGHAT and FQDESV (reference sequence). The CDR3 is made up of 16 amino acids. DNA of the CDR3: TGTGCCAGCAGCTTCATAACAGAGGCGAACACCGGGGAGCTGTTTTTT. Protein sequence: CASSFITEANTGELFF.

The rearrangement joins TRBV29-1 to TRBJ1-2; 11 bases agree with TRBD1. CDR1 and CDR2 from the germline V gene are SQVTM and ANQGSEA. This CDR3 spans 17 amino acids. After removal of 0 bases from V and 2 bases from J, the junction contained 8 bases not matched to a gene. CDR3 in DNA: TGCAGCGTTGAAGATAGGGACAGGGGGAATCCCAACTATGGCTACACCTTC. It encodes CSVEDRDRGNPNYGYTF.

CDR3 nucleotides: TGTGCCAGCAGCCCTCCCGATGATCCTGAAGCTTTCTTT. Its protein product is CASSPPDDPEAFF. The chain uses TRBV7-9 and TRBJ1-1; no clear D. This CDR3 comprises 13 residues. Germline lookup yields CDR1 SEHNR and CDR2 FQNEAQ (reference sequence). The germline V and J ends were trimmed by 5 bases and 6 bases, with 13 bases remaining between them.

The rearrangement uses TRBV11-2 and TRBJ2-1; D is perhaps TRBD1 (5 bases). Looked up from germline, CDR1 is SGHAT and CDR2 is FQNNGV. V lost 3 bases and J 7 bases, leaving 16 bases between the germline ends. This CDR3 contains 15 residues. In DNA form, the CDR3 reads TGTGCCAGCAGCTTTGACTGGAGCAAGGGGAATGAGCAGTTCTTC. Translating it yields CASSFDWSKGNEQFF.

The rearrangement uses TRBV5-1 and TRBJ1-2, with D possibly TRBD1 on 5 matching bases. This CDR3 contains 16 residues. The germline CDR1 and CDR2 sequences are SGHRS and YFSETQ. Trimming left V 6 bases short and J 8 bases short, with 26 bases between. The CDR3 region is CASILPPGTPLRGYTF. The CDR3 DNA reads TGCGCCAGCATCCTTCCCCCCGGGACTCCACTTCGGGGCTACACCTTC. The complete variable domain, with remaining parts taken from reference TRBV5-1 and TRBJ1-2, reads KAGVTQTPRYLIKTRGQQVTLSCSPISGHRSVSWYQQTPGQGLQFLFEYFSETQRNKGNFPGRFSGRQFSNSRSEMNVSTLELGDSALYLCASILPPGTPLRGYTFGSGTRLTVV.

This rearrangement joins TRBV29-1 to TRBJ1-1, with D possibly TRBD1 on 6 matching bases. The CDR3 consists of 15 residues. With 2 bases removed from V and 4 bases from J, the gap between germline ends came to 17 bases. Germline V gene lookup returns CDR1 SQVTM and CDR2 ANQGSEA. CDR3 sequence reads: CSVERRGSPGTEAFF. The CDR3 region has the DNA TGCAGCGTTGAACGGAGGGGGTCCCCGGGCACTGAAGCTTTCTTT. Full variable domain (rest looked up from reference TRBV29-1 and TRBJ1-1): SAVISQKPSRDICQRGTSLTIQCQVDSQVTMMFWYRQQPGQSLTLIATANQGSEATYESGFVIDKFPISRPNLTFSTLTVSNMSPEDSSIYLCSVERRGSPGTEAFFGQGTRLTVV.

V gene TRBV9 combines with J gene TRBJ1-6; D remains ambiguous. V dropped 1 base and J dropped 10 bases, with 9 bases sitting between them. Germline CDR1 and CDR2: SGDLS and YYNGEE. CDR3 size: 13 residues. CDR3 sequence reads: CASSVLFGSPLHF. The CDR3 DNA follows: TGTGCCAGCAGCGTACTGTTCGGGTCACCCCTCCACTTT.

The chain uses TRBV12-3 or TRBV12-4 and TRBJ1-5; D is uncertain. The germline V and J ends were trimmed by 5 bases and 9 bases, with 11 bases remaining between them. This CDR3 has 12 amino acids. CDR3 protein: CASSPSGVPQHF. The CDR3 DNA is TGTGCCAGCAGTCCCTCTGGGGTGCCCCAGCATTTT.

This chain uses TRBV5-6 with TRBJ2-1, with 7 bases matching TRBD1. The CDR3 length is 16 residues. Germline assignment: CDR1 SGHDT and CDR2 YYEEEE. J lost 3 bases, V lost 4 bases, and 10 bases had no gene match. The CDR3 spells CASSPDRVLVYNEQFF. Here the CDR3 DNA reads TGTGCCAGCAGCCCTGACAGGGTCCTTGTCTACAATGAGCAGTTCTTC.

The rearrangement uses TRBV27 and TRBJ2-7; D tentatively fits TRBD1 or TRBD2 (5 bases each). V was pared by 1 base and J by 6 bases, with 10 bases between. Germline V gives CDR1 MNHEY, CDR2 SMNVEV (reference sequence). The CDR3 has 13 residues. CDR3 nucleotides: TGTGCCAGCAGTTTATGGGGGATAGGCGAGCAGTACTTC. Its protein is CASSLWGIGEQYF.

This clone was found once. Written as DNA, the CDR3 is TGTGCCAGCAGCCAAGATGAAACAGCCCCAACTAATGAAAAACTGTTTTTT. This codes for CASSQDETAPTNEKLFF. This chain links TRBV4-2 with TRBJ1-4; D is unclear. Germline lookup yields CDR1 LGHNA and CDR2 YNFKEQ. Deletions cut 0 bases from V and 0 bases from J, with 11 bases between. CDR3 size: 17 residues.